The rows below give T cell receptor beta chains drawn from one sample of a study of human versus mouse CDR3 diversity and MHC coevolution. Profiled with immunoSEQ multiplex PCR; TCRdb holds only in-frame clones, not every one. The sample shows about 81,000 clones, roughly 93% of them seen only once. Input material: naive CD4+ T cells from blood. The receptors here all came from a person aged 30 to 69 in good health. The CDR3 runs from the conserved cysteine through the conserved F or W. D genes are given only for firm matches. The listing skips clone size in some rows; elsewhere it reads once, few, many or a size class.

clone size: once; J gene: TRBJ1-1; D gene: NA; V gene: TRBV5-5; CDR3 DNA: TGTGCCAGCAAAGGACTTAGTAAGGGTCGGACTGAAGCTTTCTTT; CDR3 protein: CASKGLSKGRTEAFF
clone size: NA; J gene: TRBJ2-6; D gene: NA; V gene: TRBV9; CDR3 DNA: TGTGCCAGCAGCGTAGATCTGGGACAAGGGAGATCTGGGGCCAACGTCCTGACTTTC; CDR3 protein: CASSVDLGQGRSGANVLTF
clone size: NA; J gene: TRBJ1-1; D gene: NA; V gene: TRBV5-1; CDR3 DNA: TGCGCCAGCAGCCCCGGTCCGGGGGGCACTGAAGCTTTCTTT; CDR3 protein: CASSPGPGGTEAFF
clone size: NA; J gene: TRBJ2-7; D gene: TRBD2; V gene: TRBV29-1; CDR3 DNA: TGCAGCGTTGCCCCGCGACTAGCGGGAGCCAACGAGCAGTACTTC; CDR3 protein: CSVAPRLAGANEQYF
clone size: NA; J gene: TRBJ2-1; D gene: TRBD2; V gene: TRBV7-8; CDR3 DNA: TGTGCCAGCAGGAAACTAGCGGGGGCGGGTGAGCAGTTCTTC; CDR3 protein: CASRKLAGAGEQFF
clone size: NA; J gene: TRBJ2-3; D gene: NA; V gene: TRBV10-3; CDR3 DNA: TGTGCCACCGGAGATCAGAGTACAGATACGCAGTATTTT; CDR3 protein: CATGDQSTDTQYF
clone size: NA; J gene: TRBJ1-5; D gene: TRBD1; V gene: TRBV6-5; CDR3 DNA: TGTGCCAGCAGTCCCCGGGACAGGGGTAATCAGCCCCAGCATTTT; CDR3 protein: CASSPRDRGNQPQHF
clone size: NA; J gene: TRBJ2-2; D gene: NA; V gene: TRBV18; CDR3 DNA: TGTGCCAGCTCACCATCCGAAGGGGGCACCGGGGAGCTGTTTTTT; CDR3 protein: CASSPSEGGTGELFF
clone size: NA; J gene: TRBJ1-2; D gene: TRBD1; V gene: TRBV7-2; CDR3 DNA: TGTGCCAGCAATATCGACAGGGTTTCTAATGGCTACACCTTC; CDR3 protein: CASNIDRVSNGYTF
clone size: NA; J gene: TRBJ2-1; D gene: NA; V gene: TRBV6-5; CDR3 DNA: TGTGCCAGCAGTTACGGTTCCTCGGACAATGAGCAGTTCTTC; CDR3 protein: CASSYGSSDNEQFF
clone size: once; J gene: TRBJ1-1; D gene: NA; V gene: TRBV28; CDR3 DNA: TGTGCCAGCCGTCCGGCACAGCTGAACACTGAAGCTTTCTTT; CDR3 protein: CASRPAQLNTEAFF
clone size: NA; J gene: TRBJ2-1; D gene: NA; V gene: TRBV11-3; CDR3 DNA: TGTGCCAGCAGCCTTTCCCTCGTCAATGAGCAGTTCTTC; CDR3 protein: CASSLSLVNEQFF
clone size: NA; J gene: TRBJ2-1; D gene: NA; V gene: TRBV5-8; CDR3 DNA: TGTGCCAGCAGCTCCGACTACTACAATGAGCAGTTCTTC; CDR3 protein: CASSSDYYNEQFF
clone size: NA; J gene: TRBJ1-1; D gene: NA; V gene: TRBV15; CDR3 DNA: TGTGCCACCAGCCGGGGGGGGTCAAGGAACACTGAAGCTTTCTTT; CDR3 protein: CATSRGGSRNTEAFF
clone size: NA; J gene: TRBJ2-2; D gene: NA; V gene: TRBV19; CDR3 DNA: TGTGCCAGTAGTTCCACTAGCATCGGGGAGCTGTTTTTT; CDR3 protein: CASSSTSIGELFF
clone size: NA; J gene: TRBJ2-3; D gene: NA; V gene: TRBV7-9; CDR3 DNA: TGTGCCAGCAGCTTAGGCTCAGGCCTCGACCGGGGTACGCAGTATTTT; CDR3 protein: CASSLGSGLDRGTQYF
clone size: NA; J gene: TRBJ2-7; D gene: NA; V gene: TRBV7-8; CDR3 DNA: TGTGCCAGCAGCCCCGAATACATCGAGCAGTACTTC; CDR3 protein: CASSPEYIEQYF
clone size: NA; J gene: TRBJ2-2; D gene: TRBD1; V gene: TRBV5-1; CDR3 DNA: TGCGCCAGCAGCCAGGGGGACACCGGGGAGCTGTTTTTT; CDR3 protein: CASSQGDTGELFF
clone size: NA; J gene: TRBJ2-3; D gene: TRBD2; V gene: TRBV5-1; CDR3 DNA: TGCGCCAGCAGCCCCCGCGGGGCGGGAGGGGGAGATACGCAGTATTTT; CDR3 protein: CASSPRGAGGGDTQYF
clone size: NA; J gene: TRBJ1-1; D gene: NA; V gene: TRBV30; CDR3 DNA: TGTGCCTGGAGTGAGGCAGCGGGCACTGAAGCTTTCTTT; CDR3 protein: CAWSEAAGTEAFF
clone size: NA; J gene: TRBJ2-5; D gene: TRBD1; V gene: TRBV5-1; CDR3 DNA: TGCGCCAGCAGCAAAGACAGGGTTGAGACCCAGTACTTC; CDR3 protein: CASSKDRVETQYF
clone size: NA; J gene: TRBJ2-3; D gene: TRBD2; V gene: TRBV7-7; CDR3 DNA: TGTGCCAGCAGCTTAGCTGACGGGAGGACAGATACGCAGTATTTT; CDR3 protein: CASSLADGRTDTQYF
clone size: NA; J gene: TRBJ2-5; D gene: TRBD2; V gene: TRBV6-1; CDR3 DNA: TGTGCCAGCAGTGCTAGCGGGTACCAAGAGACCCAGTACTTC; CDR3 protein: CASSASGYQETQYF
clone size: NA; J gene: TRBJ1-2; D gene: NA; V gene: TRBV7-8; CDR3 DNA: TGTGCCAGCAGCCCACAACAGGACTATGGCTACACCTTC; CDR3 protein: CASSPQQDYGYTF
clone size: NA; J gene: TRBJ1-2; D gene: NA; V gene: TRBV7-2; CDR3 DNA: TGTGCCAGCAGCTTAGTTTGGGGCAGGGGATCTAACTATGGCTACACCTTC; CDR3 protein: CASSLVWGRGSNYGYTF
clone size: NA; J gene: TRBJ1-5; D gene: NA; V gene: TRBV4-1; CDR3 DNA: TGCGCCAGCAGCCAAGACAGGGCTGCAGGTCAGCCCCAGCATTTT; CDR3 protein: CASSQDRAAGQPQHF
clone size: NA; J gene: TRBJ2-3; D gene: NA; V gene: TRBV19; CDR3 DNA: TGTGCCAGTAGTCCCAGTCAGGTAGATACGCAGTATTTT; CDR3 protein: CASSPSQVDTQYF
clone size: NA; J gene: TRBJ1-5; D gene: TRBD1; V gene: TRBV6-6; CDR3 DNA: TGTGCCAGCAGTTCCTGGACAGGTAGCAATCAGCCCCAGCATTTT; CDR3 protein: CASSSWTGSNQPQHF
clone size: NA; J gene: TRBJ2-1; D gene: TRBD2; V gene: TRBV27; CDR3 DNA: TGTGCCAGCAGTTTTGGCGGGAGCCGCTACAATGAGCAGTTCTTC; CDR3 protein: CASSFGGSRYNEQFF
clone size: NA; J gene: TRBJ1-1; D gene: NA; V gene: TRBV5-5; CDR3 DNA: TGTGCCAGCAGCTTTTCTGACACTGAAGCTTTCTTT; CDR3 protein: CASSFSDTEAFF
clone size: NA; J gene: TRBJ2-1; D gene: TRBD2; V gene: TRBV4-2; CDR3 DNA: TGTGCCAGCAACCGACTAGCGATGGGGGGGGACAATGAGCAGTTCTTC; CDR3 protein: CASNRLAMGGDNEQFF
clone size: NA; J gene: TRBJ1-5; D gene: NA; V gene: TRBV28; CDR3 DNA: TGTGCCAGCAGACCTCGGACACTTCTCATTAATCAGCCCCAGCATTTT; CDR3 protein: CASRPRTLLINQPQHF
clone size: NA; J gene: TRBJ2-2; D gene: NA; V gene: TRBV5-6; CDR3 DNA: TGTGCCAGCAGCTCGGGACTGCCCACCGGGGAGCTGTTTTTT; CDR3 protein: CASSSGLPTGELFF
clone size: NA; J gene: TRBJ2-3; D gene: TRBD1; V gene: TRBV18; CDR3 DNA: TGTGCCAGCGTGGGGCCTAACAGGGGGCCTGCAGATACGCAGTATTTT; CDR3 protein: CASVGPNRGPADTQYF
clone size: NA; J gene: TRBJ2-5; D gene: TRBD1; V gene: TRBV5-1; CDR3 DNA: TGCGCCAGCATCCCCGGGACAGGGGGGGAGACCCAGTACTTC; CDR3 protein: CASIPGTGGETQYF
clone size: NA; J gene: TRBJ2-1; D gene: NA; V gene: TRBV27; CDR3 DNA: TGTGCCAGCAGTTTAAGCAGGACAGAGCAGTTCTTC; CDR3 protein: CASSLSRTEQFF
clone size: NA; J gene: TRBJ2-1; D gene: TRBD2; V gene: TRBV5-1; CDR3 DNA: TGCGCCAGCAGCCCTAGCGGGGGCGTGAATAATGAGCAGTTCTTC; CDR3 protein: CASSPSGGVNNEQFF
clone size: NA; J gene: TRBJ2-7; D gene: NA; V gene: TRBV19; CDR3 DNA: TGTGCCAGTAGTAGACGACAGGTAACCTACGAGCAGTACTTC; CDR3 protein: CASSRRQVTYEQYF
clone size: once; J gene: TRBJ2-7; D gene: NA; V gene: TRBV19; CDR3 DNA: TGTGCCAGTACCCTAGGACTGGGAACCTACGAGCAGTACTTC; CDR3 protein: CASTLGLGTYEQYF
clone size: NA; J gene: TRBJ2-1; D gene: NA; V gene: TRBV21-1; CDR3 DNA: TGTGCCAGCAGCCAGGGGACAGGTGGTGTTAATGAGCAGTTCTTC; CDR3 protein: CASSQGTGGVNEQFF
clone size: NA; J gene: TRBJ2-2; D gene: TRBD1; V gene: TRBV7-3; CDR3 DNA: TGTGCCAGCAGCTCCCCCGGGACAGGGGGCCCCGGGGAGCTGTTTTTT; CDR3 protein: CASSSPGTGGPGELFF
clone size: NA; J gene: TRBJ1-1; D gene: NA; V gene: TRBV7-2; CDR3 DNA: TGTGCCAGCAGCTTAGTAGGTGGGAGGGTCACTGAAGCTTTCTTT; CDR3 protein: CASSLVGGRVTEAFF
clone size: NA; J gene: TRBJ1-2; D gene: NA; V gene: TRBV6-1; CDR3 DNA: TGTGCCAGCAGTGATATAAGGCAGGGTGGCTACACCTTC; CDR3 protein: CASSDIRQGGYTF